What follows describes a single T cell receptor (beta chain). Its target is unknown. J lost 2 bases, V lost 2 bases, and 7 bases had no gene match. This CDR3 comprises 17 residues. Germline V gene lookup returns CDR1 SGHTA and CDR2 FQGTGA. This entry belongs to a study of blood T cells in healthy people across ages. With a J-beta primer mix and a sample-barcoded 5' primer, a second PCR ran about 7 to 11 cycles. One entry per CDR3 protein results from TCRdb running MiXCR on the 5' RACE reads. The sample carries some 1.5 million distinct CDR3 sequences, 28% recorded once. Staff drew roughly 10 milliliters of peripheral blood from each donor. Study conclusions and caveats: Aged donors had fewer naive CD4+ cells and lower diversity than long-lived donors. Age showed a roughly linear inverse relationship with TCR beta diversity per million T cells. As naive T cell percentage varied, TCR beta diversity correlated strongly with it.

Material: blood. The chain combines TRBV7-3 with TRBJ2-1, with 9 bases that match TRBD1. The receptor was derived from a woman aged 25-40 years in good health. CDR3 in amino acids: CASSLFAGTGTYNEQFF. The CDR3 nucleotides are TGTGCCAGCAGCTTATTTGCCGGGACAGGGACCTACAATGAGCAGTTCTTC.